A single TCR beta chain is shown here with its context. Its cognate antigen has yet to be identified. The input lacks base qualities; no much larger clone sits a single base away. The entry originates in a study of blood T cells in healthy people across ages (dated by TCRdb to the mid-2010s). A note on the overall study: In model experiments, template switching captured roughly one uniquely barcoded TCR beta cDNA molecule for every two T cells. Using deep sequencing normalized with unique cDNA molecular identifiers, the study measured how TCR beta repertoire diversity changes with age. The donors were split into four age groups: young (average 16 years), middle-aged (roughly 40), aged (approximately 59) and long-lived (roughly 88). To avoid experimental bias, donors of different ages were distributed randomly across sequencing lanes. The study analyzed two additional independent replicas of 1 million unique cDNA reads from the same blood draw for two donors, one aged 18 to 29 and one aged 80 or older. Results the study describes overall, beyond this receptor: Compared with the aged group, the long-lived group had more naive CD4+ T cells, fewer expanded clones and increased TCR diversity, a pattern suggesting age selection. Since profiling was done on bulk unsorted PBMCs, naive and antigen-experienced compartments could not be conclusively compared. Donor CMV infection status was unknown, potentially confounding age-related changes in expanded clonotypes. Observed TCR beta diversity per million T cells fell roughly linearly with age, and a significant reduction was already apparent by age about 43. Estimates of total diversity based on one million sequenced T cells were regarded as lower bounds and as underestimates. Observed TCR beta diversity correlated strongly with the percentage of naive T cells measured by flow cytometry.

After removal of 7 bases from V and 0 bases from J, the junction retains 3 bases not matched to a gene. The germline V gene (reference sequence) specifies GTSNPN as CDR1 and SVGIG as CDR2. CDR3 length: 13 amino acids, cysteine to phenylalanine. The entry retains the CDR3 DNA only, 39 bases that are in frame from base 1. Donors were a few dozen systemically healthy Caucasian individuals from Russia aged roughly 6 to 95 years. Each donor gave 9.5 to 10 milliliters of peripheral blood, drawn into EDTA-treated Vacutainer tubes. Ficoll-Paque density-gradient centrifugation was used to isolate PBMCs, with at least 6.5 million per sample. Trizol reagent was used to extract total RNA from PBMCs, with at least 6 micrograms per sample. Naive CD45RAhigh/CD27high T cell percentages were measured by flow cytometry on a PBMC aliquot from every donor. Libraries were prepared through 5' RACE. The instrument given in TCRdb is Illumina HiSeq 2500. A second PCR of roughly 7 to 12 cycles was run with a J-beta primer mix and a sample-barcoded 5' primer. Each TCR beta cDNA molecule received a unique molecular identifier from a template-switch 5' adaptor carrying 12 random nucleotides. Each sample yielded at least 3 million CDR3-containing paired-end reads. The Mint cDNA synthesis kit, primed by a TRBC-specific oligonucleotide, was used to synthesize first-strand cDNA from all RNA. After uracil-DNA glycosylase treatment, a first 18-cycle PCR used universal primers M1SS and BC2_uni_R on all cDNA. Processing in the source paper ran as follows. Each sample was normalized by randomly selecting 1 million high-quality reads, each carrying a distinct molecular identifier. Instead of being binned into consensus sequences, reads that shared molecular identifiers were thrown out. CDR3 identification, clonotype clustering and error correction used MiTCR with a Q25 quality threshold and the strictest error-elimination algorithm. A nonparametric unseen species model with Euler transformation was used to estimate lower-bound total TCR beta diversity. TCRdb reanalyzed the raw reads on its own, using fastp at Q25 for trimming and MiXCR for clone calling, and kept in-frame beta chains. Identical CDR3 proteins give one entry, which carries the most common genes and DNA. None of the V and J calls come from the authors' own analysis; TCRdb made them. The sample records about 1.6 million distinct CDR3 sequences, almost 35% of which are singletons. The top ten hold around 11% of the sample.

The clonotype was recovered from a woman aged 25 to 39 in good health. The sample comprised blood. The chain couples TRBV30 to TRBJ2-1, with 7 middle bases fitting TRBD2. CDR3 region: CAFGGGSYNEQFF. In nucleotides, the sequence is TGTGCCTTCGGCGGGGGCTCCTACAATGAGCAGTTCTTC.